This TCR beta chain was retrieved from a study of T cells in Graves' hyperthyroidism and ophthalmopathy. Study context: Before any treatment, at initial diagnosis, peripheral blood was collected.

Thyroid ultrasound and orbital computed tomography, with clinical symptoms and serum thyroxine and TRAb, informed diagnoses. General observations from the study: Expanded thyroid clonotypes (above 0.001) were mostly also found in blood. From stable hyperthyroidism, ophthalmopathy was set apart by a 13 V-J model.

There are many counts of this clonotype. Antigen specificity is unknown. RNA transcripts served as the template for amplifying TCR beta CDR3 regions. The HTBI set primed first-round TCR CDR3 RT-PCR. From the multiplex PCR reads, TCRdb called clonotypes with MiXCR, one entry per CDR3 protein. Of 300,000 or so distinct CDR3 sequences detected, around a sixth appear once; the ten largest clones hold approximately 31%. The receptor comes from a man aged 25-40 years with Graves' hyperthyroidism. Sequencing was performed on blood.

The CDR3 nucleotides are TGTGCCAGCACACCGGGACTAGCGGGAGGGGACTGGAATGAGCAGTTCTTC. Encoded protein: CASTPGLAGGDWNEQFF. This sequence joins TRBV7-9 and TRBJ2-1; 16 nucleotides match TRBD2. Looked up from germline, CDR1 is SEHNR and CDR2 is FQNEAQ (reference sequence). This CDR3 spans 17 amino acids. J gave up 7 bases and V 7 bases, and 10 bases lay outside the gene matches. Variable domain in full (rest from reference TRBV7-9 and TRBJ2-1): DTGVSQNPRHKITKRGQNVTFRCDPISEHNRLYWYRQTLGQGPEFLTYFQNEAQLEKSRLLSDRFSAERPKGSFSTLEIQRTEQGDSAMYLCASTPGLAGGDWNEQFFGPGTRLTVL.